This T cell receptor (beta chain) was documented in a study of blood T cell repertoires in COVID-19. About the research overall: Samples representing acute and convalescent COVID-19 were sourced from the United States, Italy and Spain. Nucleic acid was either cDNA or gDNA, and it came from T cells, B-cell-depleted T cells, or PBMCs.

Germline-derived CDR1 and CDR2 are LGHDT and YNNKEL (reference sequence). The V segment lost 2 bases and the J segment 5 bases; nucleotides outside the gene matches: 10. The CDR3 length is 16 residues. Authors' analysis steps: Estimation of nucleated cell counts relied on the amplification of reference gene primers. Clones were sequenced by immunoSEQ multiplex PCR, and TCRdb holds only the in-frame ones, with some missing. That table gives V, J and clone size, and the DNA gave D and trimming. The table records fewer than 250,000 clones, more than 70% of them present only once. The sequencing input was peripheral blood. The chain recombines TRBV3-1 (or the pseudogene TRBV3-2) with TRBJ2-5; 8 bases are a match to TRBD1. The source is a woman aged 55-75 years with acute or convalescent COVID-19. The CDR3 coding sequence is TGTGCCAGCAGCCAAACCGGGACAGGAAAGGGGGAGACCCAGTACTTC. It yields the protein CASSQTGTGKGETQYF.